One sample yielded the 11 T cell receptor beta chains listed below, sequenced in a study of a mutant IDH1 vaccine in newly diagnosed glioma. Noted time point: baseline, week 1 (first vaccination visit). Treatment in this sample: pre-vaccination baseline after standard-of-care therapy. Some clones are missing from TCRdb's copy, which holds only in-frame ones; the method was immunoSEQ multiplex PCR. The table includes around 89,000 clones, around four fifths detected once. Sequencing used PBMCs, obtained from a glioma patient treated with radiotherapy, temozolomide or both. The receptors come from a woman aged 45-65 years with glioma.

A remark on this clone: Other nucleotide sequences from this sample produce the same CDR3. The DNA for the CDR3 is TGTGCCAGTAGTATAGGGTCCCAGCCCCAGCATTTT. The encoded protein is CASSIGSQPQHF. The chain has TRBV19 and TRBJ1-5; D gene ambiguous. The ends were cut back, 1 base at V and 7 bases at J, with 5 bases in the middle. Germline V gene lookup returns CDR1 LNHDA and CDR2 SQIVND (reference sequence). This CDR3 region has 12 residues.

The chain uses TRBV19 and TRBJ1-6, with 9 bases that match TRBD1. The CDR3 totals 18 residues. CDR1 and CDR2 (germline): LNHDA, SQIVND (reference sequence). V shed 6 bases and J 7 bases; nucleotides not matched to a gene: 16. In DNA form, the CDR3 reads TGTGCCAGTAGACCGGTGACAGGGGGTGAATCCGTAAATTCACCCCTCCACTTT. Encoded protein: CASRPVTGGESVNSPLHF. The variable domain in full, with the rest retrieved from reference TRBV19 and TRBJ1-6, is DGGITQSPKYLFRKEGQNVTLSCEQNLNHDAMYWYRQDPGQGLRLIYYSQIVNDFQKGDIAEGYSVSREKKESFPLTVTSAQKNPTAFYLCASRPVTGGESVNSPLHFGNGTRLTVT.

The chain links TRBV6-5 to TRBJ1-4; D gene ambiguous. Trimming removed 6 bases from V and 4 bases from J, with 9 bases in between. This CDR3 is built from 13 residues. Germline V CDR1 and CDR2: MNHEY, SVGAGI. The CDR3 loop is CASSREINEKLFF. The CDR3 DNA is TGTGCCAGCAGCAGAGAGATTAATGAAAAACTGTTTTTT.

V is TRBV9 and J is TRBJ1-3; D gene uncertain. This CDR3 is built from 15 residues. Trimming shortened V by 0 bases and J by 3 bases, and 10 bases separated the two germline ends. The V gene's germline CDR1 is SGDLS and CDR2 YYNGEE. The CDR3 sequence is CASSVGREIGNTIYF. For the CDR3, the DNA is TGTGCCAGCAGCGTAGGTCGGGAAATTGGAAACACCATATATTTT.

The rearrangement joins TRBV7-6 to TRBJ2-2; D may be TRBD1 (5 bases). CDR1 and CDR2 from the germline V gene are SGHVS and FNYEAQ. The CDR3 runs to 14 residues. Trimming removed 2 bases from V and 5 bases from J, with 9 bases in between. Written as DNA, the CDR3 is TGTGCCAGCAGCTTAACAGGAATTACCGGGGAGCTGTTTTTT. As protein: CASSLTGITGELFF.

The CDR3 region has the DNA TGCGCCAGCAGTGAAAGGACACTGAGCTCCTATAATTCACCCCTCCACTTT. Protein: CASSERTLSSYNSPLHF. The rearrangement joins TRBV10-2 to TRBJ1-6; TRBD1 is a possible D gene (5 bases). This CDR3 comprises 17 residues. Trimming took off 3 bases at V and 0 bases at J, with 12 bases between the two ends. CDR1 is WSHSY and CDR2 is SAAADI in the germline V gene.

The rearrangement uses TRBV19 and TRBJ1-4; no reliable D call. The CDR3 loop spans 15 amino acids. CDR1 and CDR2 (germline): LNHDA, SQIVND (reference sequence). V was clipped by 3 bases and J by 8 bases, with 16 bases between them. CDR3 nucleotides: TGTGCCAGTAGTATTGGAAGGACGATGGGGGAAAAACTGTTTTTT. Its protein product is CASSIGRTMGEKLFF.

The V gene is TRBV7-2, the J gene TRBJ2-7, with a tentative D call TRBD1 (6 bases). Deletions cut 1 base from V and 2 bases from J, with 9 bases between. This CDR3 spans 14 amino acids. In germline, CDR1 is SGHTA, CDR2 FQGNSA. The CDR3 sequence is CASSLGQVTYEQYF. The CDR3, as DNA: TGTGCCAGCAGCTTAGGACAGGTCACCTACGAGCAGTACTTC.

This clone was detected only once. CDR3 nucleotide sequence: TGTGCCAGCAGCCTGTCGTCTGGGAATTTGGCTTTCTTT. Translating gives CASSLSSGNLAFF. V is TRBV5-6 and J is TRBJ1-1; no clear D. Trimming removed 4 bases from V and 11 bases from J, with 18 bases in between. The germline V gene encodes CDR1 SGHDT and CDR2 YYEEEE. The CDR3 consists of 13 residues.

This clone has only a few counts. The V gene is TRBV6-1, the J gene TRBJ1-5; D gene ambiguous. Trimming removed 6 bases at V and 13 bases at J, with 22 bases between. CDR3 length: 14 residues. Germline V gene sequence: CDR1 MNHNS, CDR2 SASEGT. This CDR3 is CASRTGPQGRPQHF. The DNA for the CDR3 is TGTGCCAGCAGGACCGGACCACAAGGACGACCACAGCATTTT.

The gene calls are TRBV28 and TRBJ2-7; 12 positions match TRBD1. Germline lookup yields CDR1 MDHEN and CDR2 SYDVKM. CDR3 length: 14 amino acids. J gave up 6 bases and V 7 bases, and 7 bases lay outside the gene matches. The CDR3 nucleotides are TGTGCCAGCATTCACCGGGACAGGGGGCCCGAGCAGTACTTC. Encoded protein: CASIHRDRGPEQYF.